Below, one TCR beta chain is given with its context. Its antigen is undetermined. As every portion of the isolated RNA was reverse transcribed, the sequencing read expressed TCRB transcripts. TCRdb's table, derived via immunoSEQ multiplex PCR, lists solely in-frame clones and lacks some. The data hold almost 350,000 clones, with roughly 9% observed a single time. The data were obtained in a study of beta chain features in type 1 diabetes. Purity above 95% was achieved in all sorted populations. V was clipped by 5 bases and J by 7 bases, with 14 bases between them. Germline values: CDR1 SGHAT, CDR2 FQNNGV. This CDR3 is 13 amino acids long. Whole-study findings and limits: TCRB repertoires of naive, central memory and Treg cells appeared more similar among patients than among healthy donors. Moderately but significantly shorter TCRB CDR3s were found in Type 1 diabetes patients in all four CD4+ subsets. Reduced insertions and increased deletions marked VDJ junctions in type 1 diabetes patients.

Sequenced material: central memory CD4+ T cells from blood. The receptor was isolated from a man aged 30 to 45 with type 1 diabetes. This rearrangement joins TRBV11-2 to TRBJ1-1; D gene ambiguous. CDR3 sequence reads: CASSPIGVDEAFF. CDR3 nucleotide sequence: TGTGCCAGCAGCCCTATTGGGGTAGATGAAGCTTTCTTT.